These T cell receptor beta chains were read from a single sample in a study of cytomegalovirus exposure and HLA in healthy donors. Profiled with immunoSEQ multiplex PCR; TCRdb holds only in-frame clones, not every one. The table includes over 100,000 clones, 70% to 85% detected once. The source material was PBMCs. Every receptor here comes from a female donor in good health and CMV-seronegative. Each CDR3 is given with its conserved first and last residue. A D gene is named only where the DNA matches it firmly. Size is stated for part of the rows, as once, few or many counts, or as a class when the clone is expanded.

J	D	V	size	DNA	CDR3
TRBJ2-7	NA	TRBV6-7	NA	TGTGCCAGCAGTCTCGCCTGCAGGGAAACCAGGGACAAGCCTTTC	CASSLACRETRDKPF
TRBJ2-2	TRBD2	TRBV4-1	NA	TGCGCCAGCATGGGGATAGCGGGACCGAACACCGGGGAGCTGTTTTTT	CASMGIAGPNTGELFF
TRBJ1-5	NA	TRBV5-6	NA	TGTGCCAGCAGCTTAAGGGGGCAGCCCCAGCATTTT	CASSLRGQPQHF
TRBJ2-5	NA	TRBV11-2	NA	TGTGCCAGCAGCCCCGGAGACCTGCGAGAGACCCAGTACTTC	CASSPGDLRETQYF
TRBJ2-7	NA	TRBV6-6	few	TGTGCCAGCAGTTACGGGGGAGGCGAGCAGTACTTC	CASSYGGGEQYF
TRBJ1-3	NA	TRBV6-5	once	TGTGCCAGCAGTTACTCGCCGACAATCCCTGACACCATATATTTT	CASSYSPTIPDTIYF
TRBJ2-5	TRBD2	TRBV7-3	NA	TGTGCCAGCAGCTTATCGGGACTAGCTGGCGAGACCCAGTACTTC	CASSLSGLAGETQYF
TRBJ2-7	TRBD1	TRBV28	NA	TGTGCCAGCCACTCTGAAGGACAGGGGGCTTACGAGCAGTACTTC	CASHSEGQGAYEQYF
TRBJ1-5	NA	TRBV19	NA	TGTGCCAGTAGTATAGCTGCGGGGGGAGATCGGCCCCAGCATTTT	CASSIAAGGDRPQHF
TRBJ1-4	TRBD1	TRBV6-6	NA	TGTGCCAGCAGTTACGGCCAGGGGGAAGAAAAACTGTTTTTT	CASSYGQGEEKLFF
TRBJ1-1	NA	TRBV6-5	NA	TGTGCCAGCAGTCGCCGGACTGAAGCTTTCTTT	CASSRRTEAFF
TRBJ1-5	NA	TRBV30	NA	TGTGCCTGGAGTCATAGGGGGAGTCAGCCCCAGCATTTT	CAWSHRGSQPQHF
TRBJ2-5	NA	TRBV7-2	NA	TGTGCCAGCAGCCCCGTCGGGGGAGAGACCCAGTACTTC	CASSPVGGETQYF
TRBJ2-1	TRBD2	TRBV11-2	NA	TGTGCCAGCAGCTTGGCCGGACTAGCGGGAGACTATGAGCAGTTCTTC	CASSLAGLAGDYEQFF
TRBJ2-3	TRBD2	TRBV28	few	TGTGCCAGCGCAATGACTAGCGGGGCCACAGATACGCAGTATTTT	CASAMTSGATDTQYF
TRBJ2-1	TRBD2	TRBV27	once	TGTGCCAGCAGTTTATACTCGGGTGGGTCTAGCGGGAGGAGGTCGGGCTACAATGAGCAGTTCTTC	CASSLYSGGSSGRRSGYNEQFF
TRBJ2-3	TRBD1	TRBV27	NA	TGTGCCAGCAGGACGGGACAGGGGGCGGAAGATACGCAGTATTTT	CASRTGQGAEDTQYF
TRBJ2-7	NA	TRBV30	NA	TGTGCCTGGGAGACAGGCTCCTACGAGCAGTACTTC	CAWETGSYEQYF
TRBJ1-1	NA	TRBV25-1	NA	TGTGCCAGCAAGGGCAGGGAGAACACTGAAGCTTTCTTT	CASKGRENTEAFF
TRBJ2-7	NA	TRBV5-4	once	TGTGCCAGCAGTAGGGGGGGTAACGAGCAGTACTTC	CASSRGGNEQYF
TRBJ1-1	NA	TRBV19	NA	TGTGCCAGTAACATGGCGGGAATGAACACTGAAGCTTTCTTT	CASNMAGMNTEAFF
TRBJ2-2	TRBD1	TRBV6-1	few	TGTGCCAGCAGTAGGACAGGGGTGGGCACCGGGGAGCTGTTTTTT	CASSRTGVGTGELFF
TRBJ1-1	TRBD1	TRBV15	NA	TGTGCCACCAGCAGAGATCGACAGGGCGCCTCGAACACTGAAGCTTTCTTT	CATSRDRQGASNTEAFF
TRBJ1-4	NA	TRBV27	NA	TGTGCCAGCCAAGACCCCCGGGGAGTGACTAATGAAAAACTGTTTTTT	CASQDPRGVTNEKLFF
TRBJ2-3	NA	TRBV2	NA	TGTGCCAGCAGTCAAGGGAGGGGGGGATACACAGATACGCAGTATTTT	CASSQGRGGYTDTQYF
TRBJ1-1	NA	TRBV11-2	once	TGTGCCAGCAGCTTAGTGGACAATGGGCACACTGAAGCTTTCTTT	CASSLVDNGHTEAFF
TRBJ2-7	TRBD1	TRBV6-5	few	TGTGCCAGCAGAGACAGGGGTGGGTACGAGCAGTACTTC	CASRDRGGYEQYF
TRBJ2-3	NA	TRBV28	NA	TGTGCCAGCAGTTTATGGACTTTTGGGGGGACAGATACGCAGTATTTT	CASSLWTFGGTDTQYF
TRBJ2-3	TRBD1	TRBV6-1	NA	TGTGCCAGCAGTGGGGCCGGGACAGTTCTCACAGATACGCAGTATTTT	CASSGAGTVLTDTQYF
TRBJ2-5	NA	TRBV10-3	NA	TGTGCCATCAGTGAGTCAGGACTAAGGCTTCAAGAGACCCAGTACTTC	CAISESGLRLQETQYF
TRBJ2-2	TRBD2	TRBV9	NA	TGTGCCAGCAGCCCGCGACTAGCGGTCAACACCGGGGAGCTGTTTTTT	CASSPRLAVNTGELFF
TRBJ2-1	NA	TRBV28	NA	TGTGCCAGCAGTTTCCCTACCTTTCGGACTCACAATGAGCAGTTCTTC	CASSFPTFRTHNEQFF
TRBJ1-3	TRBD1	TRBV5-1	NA	TGCGCCAGCAGCGGACAAGGACAGGCCTCTGGAAACACCATATATTTT	CASSGQGQASGNTIYF
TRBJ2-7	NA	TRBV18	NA	TGTGCCAGCTCACCGGGCCGGGAGTACGAGCAGTACTTC	CASSPGREYEQYF
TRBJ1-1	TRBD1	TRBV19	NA	TGTGCCAGTAGTATAGGCGGGACAGGGCGGGCTTTGAACACTGAAGCTTTCTTT	CASSIGGTGRALNTEAFF
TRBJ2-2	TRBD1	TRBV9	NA	TGTGCCAGCAGCGTTTCGACAGGGGCGAACACCGGGGAGCTGTTTTTT	CASSVSTGANTGELFF
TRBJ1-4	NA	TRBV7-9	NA	TGTGCCAGCAGCGGGACAAGTAATGAAAAACTGTTTTTT	CASSGTSNEKLFF
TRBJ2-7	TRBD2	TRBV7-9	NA	TGTGCCAGCAGCTCTGACGGGACTAGCTACGAGCAGTACTTC	CASSSDGTSYEQYF